This TCR beta chain is from a study of radiotherapy plus CTLA-4 blockade in lung cancer. Notes on this clone: No antigen is known for it.

Libraries were prepared by immunoSEQ multiplex PCR; TCRdb keeps only in-frame clonotypes and omits some of them. The sample gives roughly 73,000 clones, around 86% of which show up once; 35% to 45% is in the top ten. The CDR3 totals 16 residues. Germline CDR1 and CDR2: MDHEN and SYDVKM. Unmatched junction bases numbered 6, after V lost 5 bases and J lost 0 bases. Study results and caveats: Among blood TCR repertoires after radiotherapy plus ipilimumab, tumor-derived clones expanded.

The material was peripheral blood, obtained from a patient treated with radiotherapy plus ipilimumab. This clonotype originated in a human donor with non-small cell lung cancer that progressed on radiotherapy plus ipilimumab. This chain connects TRBV28 to TRBJ2-3; 9 positions match TRBD2. CDR3 residues: CASSATSGSSTDTQYF. The CDR3 DNA follows: TGTGCCAGCAGTGCAACTAGCGGGTCTAGCACAGATACGCAGTATTTT.